Each of the 9 T cell receptor beta chains below was sequenced from the same sample in a study of identical twins. TCRdb itself ran the 5' RACE reads through MiXCR, one entry per CDR3 protein. The data contain around 490,000 distinct CDR3 sequences, roughly an eighth of them singletons. A further study also used this sample, focusing on yellow fever vaccine responses in identical twins.

The sample taken for sequencing was CD4+ T cells sorted from blood. The receptors originated from a woman under 30 in good health.

This chain links TRBV4-2 with TRBJ2-3; 9 bases map to TRBD2. V shed 4 bases and J 6 bases; nucleotides not matched to a gene: 17. CDR1 LGHNA and CDR2 YNFKEQ come from the germline V gene. This CDR3 has 18 residues. CDR3 coding DNA: TGTGCCAGCAGCCCCAGCGGGGGGCGGGGGGGACTCGGGGATACGCAGTATTTT. This gives the protein CASSPSGGRGGLGDTQYF.

The chain has TRBV7-2 and TRBJ2-7, with 7 bases that match TRBD1. Trimming took 1 base from V and 0 from J; bases not matched to a gene: 6. The CDR3 is made up of 16 amino acids. Germline CDR1 and CDR2: SGHTA and FQGNSA. Written as DNA, the CDR3 is TGTGCCAGCAGCTTAGGACAGGGTATAGGCTCCTACGAGCAGTACTTC. Translated, it gives CASSLGQGIGSYEQYF.

The chain has TRBV28 and TRBJ2-7, with unresolved D. V lost 8 bases, J lost 0 bases, and 14 bases lay in between. The CDR3 length is 14 residues. Germline loops: CDR1 MDHEN, CDR2 SYDVKM. CDR3 coding DNA: TGTGCCAGCGATAAAACTACGAGCTCCTACGAGCAGTACTTC. Amino acids: CASDKTTSSYEQYF. Full variable domain (outside the CDR3, taken from reference TRBV28 and TRBJ2-7): DVKVTQSSRYLVKRTGEKVFLECVQDMDHENMFWYRQDPGLGLRLIYFSYDVKMKEKGDIPEGYSVSREKKERFSLILESASTNQTSMYLCASDKTTSSYEQYFGPGTRLTVT.

This chain links TRBV27 with TRBJ2-1; 7 bases are a match to TRBD1. The CDR3 sequence is 17 residues long. The V segment lost 6 bases and the J segment 0 bases; nucleotides outside the gene matches: 11. The V gene's germline CDR1 is MNHEY and CDR2 SMNVEV (reference sequence). The CDR3 bases are TGTGCCAGCAGGCGTGACCGACGGGACAGCTCCTACAATGAGCAGTTCTTC. Its translation: CASRRDRRDSSYNEQFF.

This clonotype was found a few times. This chain uses TRBV7-2 with TRBJ1-6, with D possibly TRBD1 on 6 matching bases. Germline CDR1 and CDR2: SGHTA and FQGNSA. Between the trimmed V and J ends, which lost 5 bases and 6 bases, there was a span of 14 bases. The CDR3 has 15 amino acids. CDR3 residues: CASSRMDSSNSPLHF. As DNA, the CDR3 is TGTGCCAGCAGCCGAATGGACAGTTCTAATTCACCCCTCCACTTT.

This sequence joins TRBV7-2 and TRBJ2-7; D is unresolved. This CDR3 region has 14 residues. Trimming took off 1 base at V and 3 bases at J, with 10 bases between the two ends. Germline V gene lookup returns CDR1 SGHTA and CDR2 FQGNSA. CDR3 coding DNA: TGTGCCAGCAGCTTAGGTGGGCGCAACTACGAGCAGTACTTC. Translation gives CASSLGGRNYEQYF. The entire variable domain, with the rest obtained from reference TRBV7-2 and TRBJ2-7, is as follows: GAGVSQSPSNKVTEKGKDVELRCDPISGHTALYWYRQSLGQGLEFLIYFQGNSAPDKSGLPSDRFSAERTGGSVSTLTIQRTQQEDSAVYLCASSLGGRNYEQYFGPGTRLTVT.

This chain uses TRBV25-1 with TRBJ2-5; TRBD2 agrees at 11 bases. The CDR3 runs to 15 residues. Per the germline V gene, CDR1 is MGHDK and CDR2 is SYGVNS. With V trimmed by 2 bases and J by 5 bases, 4 bases remained unmatched. The CDR3 sequence: CASSERLAGWETQYF. The CDR3 nucleotides read TGTGCCAGCAGTGAAAGACTAGCGGGGTGGGAGACCCAGTACTTC.

The chain is built from TRBV20-1 and TRBJ2-3; 9 bases match TRBD2. CDR1 is DFQATT and CDR2 is SNEGSKA in the germline V gene (reference sequence). This CDR3 is built from 16 residues. Trimming removed 6 bases from V and 2 bases from J; junction bases left unmatched: 12. The CDR3 sequence: CSAINFGLANTDTQYF. In DNA, the CDR3 is TGCAGTGCGATCAATTTTGGACTAGCGAACACAGATACGCAGTATTTT.

This rearrangement joins TRBV24-1 to TRBJ2-3; 9 bases are a match to TRBD1. The CDR3 has 15 amino acids. Losses at the gene ends were 6 bases for V and 3 bases for J; bases not matched to a gene: 6. CDR1 and CDR2 from the germline V gene are KGHDR and SFDVKD. The CDR3 here is CATSQNGQGTDTQYF. CDR3 DNA: TGTGCCACCAGTCAGAATGGACAGGGGACAGATACGCAGTATTTT.